A single sample gave rise to the 13 T cell receptor beta chains below, sequenced in a study of T cell clonality in common variable immunodeficiency. General study results and limits: Fewer deletions and N-nucleotide insertions were reportedly seen in common variable immunodeficiency TCR beta sequences.

No cognate antigen is known for these TCRs. The table came from immunoSEQ multiplex PCR; TCRdb's copy has only in-frame clones and leaves some out. Altogether 15,000 to 20,000 clones were found in the sample, and no singletons occur. Sequenced: peripheral blood mononuclear cells. Receptors originate from a human donor with common variable immunodeficiency.

This clone was seen only a few times. The read is 3 residues too short to cover the CDR3 end, so that end is filled in from the germline J gene. V gene TRBV2 combines with J gene TRBJ2-5; 13 bases are shared with TRBD2. There are 14 residues in the CDR3. V gave up 5 bases and J gave up 5 bases; unmatched junction bases: 2. Germline values: CDR1 SNHLY, CDR2 FYNNEI. The CDR3 DNA, read in part, is TGTGCCAGCAGTACTAGCGGGGGGGCGGAGACC. Its translation: CASSTSGGAET. The full CDR3 protein reads CASSTSGGAETQYF.

As concerns this clone: Read coverage stops 3 residues before the CDR3 terminus; the germline J gene supplies the remainder. The chain carries TRBV18 and TRBJ2-2, with 7 bases that match TRBD1. Germline V gene lookup returns CDR1 KGHSH and CDR2 LQKENI. V gave up 2 bases and J gave up 4 bases; unmatched junction bases: 7. CDR3 size: 16 residues. CDR3 region: CASSPERAGGTGELFF. The part of the CDR3 DNA that was read is TGTGCCAGCTCACCAGAACGGGCAGGGGGCACCGGGGAG. Full variable domain (remainder filled in from reference TRBV18 and TRBJ2-2): NAGVMQNPRHLVRRRGQEARLRCSPMKGHSHVYWYRQLPEEGLKFMVYLQKENIIDESGMPKERFSAEFPKEGPSILRIQQVVRGDSAAYFCASSPERAGGTGELFFGEGSRLTVL.

This clone was seen many times. The CDR3 end is not reached by the read, which stops 3 residues before it; the germline J gene fills it in. V and J are TRBV5-1 and TRBJ2-2; TRBD1 aligns across 8 bases. Germline-derived CDR1 and CDR2 are SGHRS and YFSETQ. V trimming: 5 bases; J trimming: 5 bases; junction bases outside the gene matches: 5. This CDR3 has 14 amino acids. The CDR3 bases that were read are TGCGCCAGCAGTCAAACAGGGGGTACCGGGGAG. The encoded protein is CASSQTGGTGE. The whole CDR3 reads CASSQTGGTGELFF.

This clone was recorded a few times. The read stops 3 residues short of the end of the CDR3; the missing end is completed from the germline J gene. This chain uses TRBV19 with TRBJ1-5, with 8 bases lining up with TRBD1. Germline trimming cut 3 bases from V and 7 bases from J; bases unmatched to any gene: 8. The CDR3 is made up of 15 amino acids. In germline, CDR1 is LNHDA, CDR2 SQIVND (reference sequence). The CDR3 DNA, read in part, is TGTGCCAGTAGTATTAGGCAGGGGGCAGGACAGCCC. As protein: CASSIRQGAGQP. The complete CDR3 reads CASSIRQGAGQPQHF.

This clone was counted ten times or more. The read terminates 3 residues ahead of where the CDR3 ends, so the germline J gene completes it. The gene calls are TRBV20-1 and TRBJ2-3; D is unclear. Germline V gene lookup returns CDR1 DFQATT and CDR2 SNEGSKA (reference sequence). There are 15 residues in the CDR3. The V and J ends lost 1 base and 1 base respectively, with 12 bases between them. The CDR3 DNA, read in part, is TGCAGTGCTAGAGCCCCCCGCGCGGGCACAGATACG. It encodes CSARAPRAGTDT. The full CDR3 sequence reads CSARAPRAGTDTQYF.

In the case of this clone: Read sequence stops 3 residues before the CDR3 end, and the germline J gene provides the missing end. The chain links TRBV29-1 to TRBJ1-2, with D possibly TRBD1 on 6 matching bases. The CDR3 runs 11 residues. The germline V gene encodes CDR1 SQVTM and CDR2 ANQGSEA. Trimming removed 7 bases from V and 7 bases from J, with 13 bases in between. This chain's CDR3 is CSGTQGGGYTF. The part of the CDR3 DNA that was read is TGCAGCGGGACACAGGGAGGTGGC.

This clone appeared a few times. The read comes to an end 3 residues before the CDR3 does, leaving the germline J gene to fill in the end. V usage is TRBV2 and J usage is TRBJ2-1; 11 nucleotides match TRBD2. This CDR3 comprises 13 residues. Germline CDR1 is SNHLY and CDR2 is FYNNEI. V lost 10 bases to trimming and J lost 8 bases; unmatched junction nucleotides: 7. The covered CDR3 bases are TGTGCCACCCGTAGCGGGGGGGCCGATGAG. Amino acids: CATRSGGADE. The complete CDR3 reads CATRSGGADEQFF.

The CDR3 loop is CASSLFRTGVDYEQYF. Incomplete CDR3 DNA: TGTGCCAGCTCACTATTCAGGACAGGGGTCGACTACGAG. This rearrangement joins TRBV18 to TRBJ2-7; 9 nucleotides match TRBD1. Sequencing ends 3 residues short of the CDR3 end; the germline J gene provides the rest. Germline lookup yields CDR1 KGHSH and CDR2 LQKENI. With V trimmed by 4 bases and J by 3 bases, 10 bases remained unmatched. This CDR3 has 16 amino acids.

This clone appeared a few times. The read halts 3 residues ahead of the CDR3 end, with the missing end drawn from the germline J gene. This chain links TRBV7-2 with TRBJ2-5; TRBD2 is a possible D gene (6 bases). V was cut by 4 bases and J by 1 base, with 10 bases left in between. From germline, CDR1 is SGHTA and CDR2 FQGNSA. The CDR3 extends over 14 amino acids. CDR3 protein: CASSYAGLQETQYF. CDR3 DNA (partial): TGTGCCAGCAGCTACGCGGGACTCCAAGAGACC. Full variable domain (rest looked up from reference TRBV7-2 and TRBJ2-5): GAGVSQSPSNKVTEKGKDVELRCDPISGHTALYWYRQSLGQGLEFLIYFQGNSAPDKSGLPSDRFSAERTGGSVSTLTIQRTQQEDSAVYLCASSYAGLQETQYFGPGTRLLVL.

This clone was picked up a small number of times. The CDR3 extends 3 residues past the end of the read, so its final part is completed from the germline J gene. This chain joins TRBV6-2 or TRBV6-3 and TRBJ2-1; 7 positions match TRBD2. CDR3 length: 14 amino acids. Germline CDR1 MNHEY, CDR2 SVGEGT. The junction had 7 bases not matched to a gene; V was cut back by 5 bases and J by 6 bases. The CDR3 DNA, read in part, is TGTGCCAGCAGTGCCCGACTAGCCCGCAATGAG. Amino acid sequence: CASSARLARNE. The full CDR3 protein reads CASSARLARNEQFF.

Comments on this clone: The CDR3 end falls 3 residues outside the read, so it is completed with the germline J gene. The chain links TRBV7-8 to TRBJ1-2; 9 nucleotides agree with TRBD1. This CDR3 has 13 residues. V trimming: 5 bases; J trimming: 5 bases; junction bases outside the gene matches: 3. Germline values: CDR1 SGHVS, CDR2 FQNEAQ. CDR3 residues: CASSPGQGYGYTF. Partial CDR3 DNA: TGTGCCAGCAGCCCAGGACAGGGGTATGGC.

This clone was seen at least ten times. The read stops 3 residues short of the end of the CDR3; the missing end is completed from the germline J gene. The chain links TRBV5-1 to TRBJ2-3; 9 bases map to TRBD2. Germline V gene data show CDR1 as SGHRS and CDR2 as YFSETQ. J gave up 2 bases and V 4 bases, and 5 bases lay outside the gene matches. The CDR3 runs 15 residues. Incomplete CDR3 DNA: TGCGCCAGCAGCGTGACTAGCGGATCCACAGATACG. This gives the protein CASSVTSGSTDT. The CDR3 in its entirety is CASSVTSGSTDTQYF.

This clone was found many times. With the read ending 3 residues before the CDR3 end, the germline J gene is used to fill in that end. V and J are TRBV5-1 and TRBJ1-1; D is possibly TRBD1 (5 bases). The ends were cut back, 4 bases at V and 5 bases at J, with 15 bases in the middle. The CDR3 is 14 residues long. The germline gives CDR1 SGHRS, CDR2 YFSETQ. Partial CDR3 DNA: TGCGCCAGCAGCGTGAGGAGTGGGGGGACTGAA. It encodes CASSVRSGGTE. The whole CDR3 sequence reads CASSVRSGGTEAFF.